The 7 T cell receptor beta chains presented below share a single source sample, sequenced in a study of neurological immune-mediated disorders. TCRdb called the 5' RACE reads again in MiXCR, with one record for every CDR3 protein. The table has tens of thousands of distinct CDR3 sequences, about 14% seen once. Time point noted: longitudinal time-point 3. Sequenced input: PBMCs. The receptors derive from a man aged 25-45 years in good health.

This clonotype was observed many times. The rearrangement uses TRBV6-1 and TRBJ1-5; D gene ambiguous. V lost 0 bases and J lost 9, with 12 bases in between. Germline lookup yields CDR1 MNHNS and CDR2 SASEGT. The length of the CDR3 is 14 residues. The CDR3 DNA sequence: TGTGCCAGCAGTGAAGCTCGGGGTTTATCGCCCCAGCATTTT. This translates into CASSEARGLSPQHF.

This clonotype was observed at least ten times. CDR3: CSARLRENEQFF. CDR3 nucleotide sequence: TGCAGTGCTAGACTCAGGGAAAATGAGCAGTTCTTC. The rearrangement joins TRBV20-1 to TRBJ2-1, with D maybe TRBD1 (5 bases). V dropped 2 bases and J dropped 7 bases, with 9 bases sitting between them. Germline loops: CDR1 DFQATT, CDR2 SNEGSKA (reference sequence). The CDR3 sequence is 12 residues long.

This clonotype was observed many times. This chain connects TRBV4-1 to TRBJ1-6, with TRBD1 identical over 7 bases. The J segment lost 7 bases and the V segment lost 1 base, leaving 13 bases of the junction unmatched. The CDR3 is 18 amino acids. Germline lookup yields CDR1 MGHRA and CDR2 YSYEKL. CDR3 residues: CASSQVRGGTAENSPLHF. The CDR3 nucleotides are TGCGCCAGCAGCCAAGTACGAGGAGGGACAGCTGAAAATTCACCCCTCCACTTT.

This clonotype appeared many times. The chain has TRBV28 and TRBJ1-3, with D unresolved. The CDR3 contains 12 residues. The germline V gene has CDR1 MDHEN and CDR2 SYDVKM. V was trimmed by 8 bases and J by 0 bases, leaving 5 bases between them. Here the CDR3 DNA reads TGTGCCAGCCGAATCTCTGGAAACACCATATATTTT. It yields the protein CASRISGNTIYF.

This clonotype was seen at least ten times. CDR3 region: CASSLIRTEYNEQFF. Here the CDR3 DNA reads TGTGCCAGCAGTTTAATCCGGACCGAGTACAATGAGCAGTTCTTC. This sequence joins TRBV27 and TRBJ2-1; D is unresolved. There are 15 residues in the CDR3. V was trimmed by 2 bases and J by 4 bases, leaving 12 bases between them. CDR1 MNHEY and CDR2 SMNVEV come from the germline V gene (reference sequence).

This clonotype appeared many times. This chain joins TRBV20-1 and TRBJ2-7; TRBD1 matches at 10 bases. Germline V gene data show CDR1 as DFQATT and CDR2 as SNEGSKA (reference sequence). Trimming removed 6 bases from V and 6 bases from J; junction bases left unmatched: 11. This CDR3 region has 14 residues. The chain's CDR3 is CSATPGTGESEQYF. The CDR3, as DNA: TGCAGTGCAACCCCCGGGACAGGGGAGAGCGAGCAGTACTTC.

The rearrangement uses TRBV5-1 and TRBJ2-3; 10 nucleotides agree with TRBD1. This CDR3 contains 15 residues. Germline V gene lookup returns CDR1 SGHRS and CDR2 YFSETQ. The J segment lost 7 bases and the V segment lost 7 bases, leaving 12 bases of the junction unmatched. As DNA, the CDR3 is TGCGCCAGCGGCGCTGCGACAGGGGGCGCATATACGCAGTATTTT. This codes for CASGAATGGAYTQYF.